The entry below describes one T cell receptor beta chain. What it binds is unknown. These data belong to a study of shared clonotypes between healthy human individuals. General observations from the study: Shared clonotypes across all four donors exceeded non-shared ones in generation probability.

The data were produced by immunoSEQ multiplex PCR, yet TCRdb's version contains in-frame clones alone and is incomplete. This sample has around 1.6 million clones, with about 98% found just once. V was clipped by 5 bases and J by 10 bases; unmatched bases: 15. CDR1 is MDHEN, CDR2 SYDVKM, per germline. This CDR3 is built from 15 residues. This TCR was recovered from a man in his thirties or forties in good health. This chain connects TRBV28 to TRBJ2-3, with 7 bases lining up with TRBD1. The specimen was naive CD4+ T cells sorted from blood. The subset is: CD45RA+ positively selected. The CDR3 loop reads CASSGTDPSFLAQYF. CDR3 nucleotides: TGTGCCAGCAGTGGGACAGACCCGTCCTTTTTGGCGCAGTATTTT.